These T cell receptor beta chains were read from a single sample in a study of T cells in Graves' hyperthyroidism and ophthalmopathy. TCRdb analysed the multiplex PCR reads with MiXCR anew, one entry per CDR3 protein. The table has over 250,000 distinct CDR3 sequences, roughly 13% seen once; the top ten hold 34%. The sequenced sample consisted of blood. The receptors were gathered from a woman between 40 and 50 years old with Graves' ophthalmopathy. Each CDR3 is given with its conserved first and last residue. A D gene is named only where the DNA matches it firmly. Clone size is given for some rows only: seen once, a few or many times, or a class if the clone is expanded.

size | J | D | V | DNA | CDR3
many | TRBJ2-1 | TRBD2 | TRBV28 | TGTGCCAGCAGTTTGGTAGCGGGAAATGAGCAGTTCTTC | CASSLVAGNEQFF
NA | TRBJ1-2 | NA | TRBV5-6 | TGTGCCAGCGGGGGAGGGGAGGGCTACACCTTC | CASGGGEGYTF
many | TRBJ1-5 | TRBD1 | TRBV15 | TGTGCCACCAGCAGAGGGGGGGGACAGGGGAGCAATCAGCCCCAGCATTTT | CATSRGGGQGSNQPQHF
many | TRBJ2-2 | NA | TRBV2 | TGTGCCTCCAGGAGGGGTAACACCGGGGAGCTGTTTTTT | CASRRGNTGELFF
NA | TRBJ2-5 | TRBD1 | TRBV5-4 | TGTGCCAGCGAAGGACAGGGAGAGGTCCAGACCCAGTACTTC | CASEGQGEVQTQYF
many | TRBJ2-7 | NA | TRBV18 | TGTGCCAGCTCACCGCGGCAGGGCGAGCAGTACTTC | CASSPRQGEQYF
few | TRBJ2-1 | NA | TRBV20-1 | TGCAGTGCTCCAGACTTGAACAATGAGCAGTTCTTC | CSAPDLNNEQFF
many | TRBJ1-6 | TRBD1 | TRBV20-1 | TGCAGTGCTAGACAGGGGGCGGTTTCACCCCTCCACTTT | CSARQGAVSPLHF
NA | TRBJ1-2 | NA | TRBV27 | TGTGCCAGCAGAGAAGTTGGCCGGCCAACAAAAGGCTACACCTTC | CASREVGRPTKGYTF
many | TRBJ1-5 | NA | TRBV6-1 | TGTGCCAGCCGAAACAGACTGGGCAATCAGCCCCAGCATTTT | CASRNRLGNQPQHF
many | TRBJ2-7 | TRBD1 | TRBV19 | TGTGCCAGTAGGAATCGGGACAGCTTCGAGCAGTACTTC | CASRNRDSFEQYF
many | TRBJ1-1 | TRBD1 | TRBV6-1 | TGTGCCAGCAGCCACACAGGGGGTAACACTGAAGCTTTCTTT | CASSHTGGNTEAFF
NA | TRBJ2-3 | NA | TRBV7-9 | TGTGCCAGCAGCCGACTAGGTCGTGGAGATACGCAGTATTTT | CASSRLGRGDTQYF
few | TRBJ1-4 | NA | TRBV18 | TGTGCCAGCTCTTCCGGGACCGATAATGAAAAACTGTTTTTT | CASSSGTDNEKLFF
few | TRBJ1-5 | NA | TRBV15 | TGTGCCACCAGCAGTCTGGGTAGGACCAATCAGCCCCAGCATTTT | CATSSLGRTNQPQHF
many | TRBJ2-3 | TRBD2 | TRBV19 | TGTGCCAGTATCCTTAACGGGGGGGCAACAGATACGCAGTATTTT | CASILNGGATDTQYF
few | TRBJ1-3 | NA | TRBV20-1 | TGCAGTGCTACCCCCTCTGGAAACACCATATATTTT | CSATPSGNTIYF
many | TRBJ2-7 | NA | TRBV27 | TGTGCCAGCAGTTCCGCCGGGGCGGAAAACTACGAGCAGTACTTC | CASSSAGAENYEQYF
few | TRBJ2-3 | TRBD2 | TRBV9 | TGTGCCAGCAGCTTTTCAAAGCGGGACAGCACAGATACGCAGTATTTT | CASSFSKRDSTDTQYF
few | TRBJ1-4 | NA | TRBV19 | TGTGCCAGTACCCTGACAGCTACAACTAATGAAAAACTGTTTTTT | CASTLTATTNEKLFF
few | TRBJ1-5 | NA | TRBV24-1 | TGTGCCACCAGTGACCCCAATCAGCCCCAGCATTTT | CATSDPNQPQHF
NA | TRBJ1-6 | NA | TRBV14 | TGTGCCAGCAGCCAATCCGGAGGGGCCTATAATTCACCCCTCCACTTT | CASSQSGGAYNSPLHF
many | TRBJ2-1 | TRBD1 | TRBV10-2 | TGCGCCAGCAGTGAGATAGACAGGGGTGGCAATGAGCAGTTCTTC | CASSEIDRGGNEQFF
NA | TRBJ2-7 | NA | TRBV27 | TGTGCCAGCAGTCGGAGGGGGATTCGCGAGCAGTACTTC | CASSRRGIREQYF
NA | TRBJ2-1 | NA | TRBV7-9 | TGTGCCAGCAGCTTTAGAGGCAGCGGAATCTACAATGAGCAGTTCTTC | CASSFRGSGIYNEQFF
NA | TRBJ1-4 | NA | TRBV6-1 | TGTGTCAGCAGTGCAGGGGCGGGCAATGAAAAACTGTTTTTT | CVSSAGAGNEKLFF
NA | TRBJ1-2 | NA | TRBV28 | TGTGCCAGCAGTTCTCTTTCCGGGCGGAGGGGCTACACCTTC | CASSSLSGRRGYTF
NA | TRBJ2-1 | TRBD1 | TRBV24-1 | TGTGCCACCAGTGACAGACAGGGCGAGAGGGAGCAGTTCTTC | CATSDRQGEREQFF
NA | TRBJ2-3 | TRBD2 | TRBV20-1 | TGCAGTGCTAGTCCCCTCTCCGCGGGGGTTGAGGGCACAGATACGCAGTATTTT | CSASPLSAGVEGTDTQYF
many | TRBJ2-7 | NA | TRBV12-3/TRBV12-4 | TGTGCCAGCAGTCCTAGGACTGGAAACTACGAGCAGTACTTC | CASSPRTGNYEQYF
many | TRBJ1-2 | NA | TRBV7-8 | TGTGCCAGCAGCCCCGTGGAAGGGCCCCACCGCAATGGCTACACCTTC | CASSPVEGPHRNGYTF
NA | TRBJ1-2 | NA | TRBV19 | TGTGCCAGTAGGATCAGAGACAAATATGGCTACACCTTC | CASRIRDKYGYTF
few | TRBJ2-3 | NA | TRBV27 | TGTGCCAGCAGTTCCCCCTCCATCGGGGCAGATACGCAGTATTTT | CASSSPSIGADTQYF
many | TRBJ1-1 | NA | TRBV28 | TGTGCCAGCAGGCGTCACACAAGTTACCGAGGCACTGAAGCTTTCTTT | CASRRHTSYRGTEAFF
NA | TRBJ2-5 | TRBD2 | TRBV5-1 | TGCGCCAGCAGCTTACAGCGGGGGCCCCAAGAGACCCAGTACTTC | CASSLQRGPQETQYF
many | TRBJ1-5 | TRBD1 | TRBV28 | TGTGCCAGCAGTCTAGATACCGGGACAGCGCATAATCAGCCCCAGCATTTT | CASSLDTGTAHNQPQHF
few | TRBJ1-3 | NA | TRBV6-1 | TGTGCCAGCAGTTCCCGAGCTGGCACCCGGAGCTCTGGAAACACCATATATTTT | CASSSRAGTRSSGNTIYF
NA | TRBJ1-2 | TRBD1 | TRBV19 | TGTGCCTGTAGTATAAGGGGACAGGGAATTTCCTATGGCTACACCTTC | CACSIRGQGISYGYTF
NA | TRBJ2-2 | TRBD1 | TRBV19 | TGTGCCAGTAGTTTCAGGGGGTCGAGAGTCACCGGGGAGCTGTTTTTT | CASSFRGSRVTGELFF
NA | TRBJ2-2 | TRBD2 | TRBV4-2 | TGTGCCAGCCGGCCGCTAGCGGGTTCTAGCGGGGAGCTGTTTTTT | CASRPLAGSSGELFF
many | TRBJ2-1 | TRBD1 | TRBV25-1 | TGTGCCAGCAGTGAATTGACTCTGGACTCCGGGACAGGGGGAAATGAGCAGTTCTTC | CASSELTLDSGTGGNEQFF
NA | TRBJ2-5 | NA | TRBV18 | TGTGCCAGCTCACCACCTCCGGTGAGGTTTCGAGAGACCCAGTACTTC | CASSPPPVRFRETQYF
many | TRBJ2-5 | NA | TRBV7-2 | TGTGCCAGCAGCTTTCAGTCGGAGACCCAGTACTTC | CASSFQSETQYF
many | TRBJ1-2 | NA | TRBV2 | TGTGCCAGCAGTGAGGGCAGTAACTATGGCTACACCTTC | CASSEGSNYGYTF
many | TRBJ2-7 | TRBD2 | TRBV12-3/TRBV12-4 | TGTGCCAGCAGTTTAAGGGGACTAGCGGGACGCGGGGAGCAGTACTTC | CASSLRGLAGRGEQYF
many | TRBJ2-7 | TRBD1 | TRBV29-1 | TGCAGCGTGAGGGGACAGCTCTACGAGCAGTACTTC | CSVRGQLYEQYF